The 14 T cell receptor beta chains in this list originate from one sample, sequenced in a study of T cell clusters in autoimmune cytopenias. TRB rearrangements were amplified by touch-down multiplex PCR with mixed TRB-A/B primers. With the multiplex PCR reads reprocessed, TCRdb shows one record per CDR3 protein and no DNA. The sample totals roughly 9,000 distinct CDR3 sequences; its top ten clones hold around 3.3%. TRB amplification used approximately 250 ng of peripheral blood genomic DNA. The sequencing sample was made of peripheral blood. The receptors shown here come from a human donor with an autoimmune cytopenia or autoimmune hepatitis (not recorded which).

The rearrangement links TRBV21-1 to TRBJ2-4; TCRdb selects TRBD1, and the lack of DNA leaves this call unchecked. TRBV21-1 is an annotated pseudogene. The CDR3 totals 14 residues. CDR3 sequence: CASSSLQGKNIQYF.

This clonotype ranks as medium-sized in terms of frequency. This rearrangement joins TRBV20-1 to TRBJ2-2; TCRdb's assignment of TRBD2 cannot be checked, as there is no DNA. The germline V gene has CDR1 DFQATT and CDR2 SNEGSKA (reference sequence). The CDR3 totals 14 residues. CDR3 amino acids: CSATGLADTGELFF.

The chain employs TRBV29-1 and TRBJ2-1; TCRdb calls TRBD2, which cannot be checked without DNA. Germline values: CDR1 SQVTM, CDR2 ANQGSEA. CDR3 length equals 13 residues. This CDR3 is CSVGTSGRSEQFF.

The chain's CDR3 is CASRQTGGAQYF. The rearrangement joins TRBV6-2 or TRBV6-3 to TRBJ2-7; TCRdb's D gene call, TRBD1, goes unchecked for lack of DNA. CDR1 MNHEY and CDR2 SVGEGT come from the germline V gene. The length of the CDR3 is 12 residues.

This clonotype is identified as medium-sized (0.01 to 0.1%) from frequency. The gene calls are TRBV12-3 or TRBV12-4 and TRBJ2-1; with no DNA, the TCRdb D assignment of TRBD2 cannot be verified. The CDR3 totals 15 residues. CDR3 region: CASSLVSGSRNEQFF.

This clonotype counts as medium-sized (0.01 to 0.1%) by frequency. The chain combines TRBV10-3 with TRBJ2-1; TCRdb selects TRBD1, and the lack of DNA leaves this call unchecked. There are 14 residues in the CDR3. CDR1 and CDR2 from the germline V gene are ENHRY and SYGVKD. This CDR3 reads CAIVAQGVHNEQFF.

By frequency, this clonotype registers medium-sized. The V gene is TRBV5-6, the J gene TRBJ2-5; checking the TCRdb D call of TRBD1 is not possible without DNA. Per the germline V gene, CDR1 is SGHDT and CDR2 is YYEEEE. This CDR3 has 15 residues. The CDR3 here is CASSFRDRAQETQYF.

The chain carries TRBV5-4 and TRBJ2-3; the TRBD1 assignment by TCRdb is unverifiable without DNA. CDR3 length: 17 residues. Germline values: CDR1 SGHNT, CDR2 YYREEE (reference sequence). The CDR3 loop reads CASSLAGGTTSTDTQYF.

This clonotype shows up as medium-sized (0.01 to 0.1%) by frequency. The chain recombines TRBV5-6 with TRBJ2-5; as DNA is missing, the TRBD1 call by TCRdb cannot be tested. CDR1 and CDR2 (germline): SGHDT, YYEEEE. The CDR3 consists of 14 residues. The CDR3 reads CASSYPDSRETQYF.

The chain employs TRBV19 and TRBJ2-5; TCRdb outputs TRBD1, but without DNA this stays unchecked. The CDR3 is made up of 14 amino acids. CDR1 is LNHDA, CDR2 SQIVND, per germline (reference sequence). This chain's CDR3 is CASRDRGPIGAQYF.

The gene calls are TRBV4-1 and TRBJ1-5. Germline CDR1 is MGHRA and CDR2 is YSYEKL. There are 20 residues in the CDR3. The CDR3 reads CASSQEFLSMRKTSNQPQHF.

This clonotype is called medium-sized based on its frequency. This chain connects TRBV20-1 to TRBJ2-5; the TCRdb call, TRBD2, lacks DNA for checking. CDR1 and CDR2 from the germline V gene are DFQATT and SNEGSKA (reference sequence). CDR3 length: 14 amino acids. CDR3 sequence: CSAVSGREGETQYF.

Frequency places this clonotype as medium-sized (0.01 to 0.1%). The chain links TRBV24-1 to TRBJ2-3; TCRdb picks TRBD1, but there is no DNA to check that call. This CDR3 is 17 amino acids long. The germline CDR1 and CDR2 sequences are KGHDR and SFDVKD. CDR3 protein: CATSDPYGGEITDTQYF.

This chain uses TRBV20-1 with TRBJ1-2; there is no DNA to check the TCRdb D call of TRBD1. Germline V lookup: CDR1 DFQATT, CDR2 SNEGSKA (reference sequence). This CDR3 is built from 13 residues. The chain's CDR3 is CSAKAGGAYGYTF.